This note documents a single T cell receptor (beta chain) sequence. The data were taken from a study of blood T cell repertoires in COVID-19. Whole-study context: T cells, B-cell-depleted T cells, or PBMCs supplied cDNA or gDNA.

Authors' processing steps: Estimates of nucleated cell counts were drawn from the amplification of reference gene primers. Sequencing used immunoSEQ multiplex PCR; TCRdb keeps in-frame clones, though not all of them. V and J calls and clone size are given by that table; D and trimming were obtained from the DNA. This table has approximately 170,000 clones, about nine tenths appearing once. Between the trimmed V and J ends, which lost 0 bases and 6 bases, there was a span of 12 bases. Germline-derived CDR1 and CDR2 are LNHNV and YYDKDF (reference sequence). This CDR3 has 15 residues. The V gene is TRBV15, the J gene TRBJ2-1; TRBD2 might be the D (6 bases). The sequencing input was peripheral blood. This TCR was sampled from a woman in her seventies with acute or convalescent COVID-19. DNA of the CDR3: TGTGCCACCAGCAGAGATTTAAGGGACTCCAATGAGCAGTTCTTC. This codes for CATSRDLRDSNEQFF. Full variable domain (remainder filled in from reference TRBV15 and TRBJ2-1): DAMVIQNPRYQVTQFGKPVTLSCSQTLNHNVMYWYQQKSSQAPKLLFHYYDKDFNNEADTPDNFQSRRPNTSFCFLDIRSPGLGDTAMYLCATSRDLRDSNEQFFGPGTRLTVL.